These 27 T cell receptor beta chains originate from one sample sequenced in a study of beta chain features in type 1 diabetes. Sequencing targeted expressed TCRB transcripts, as all isolated RNA had been reverse transcribed. Using immunoSEQ multiplex PCR, the repertoire was profiled, and TCRdb retains in-frame clones only, with some absent. The sample consists of over 300,000 clones, approximately 8% of them appearing once. Specimen: central memory CD4+ T cells from blood. The source of these receptors is a woman under 30 in good health.

This rearrangement joins TRBV10-2 to TRBJ2-7; D is possibly TRBD1 (6 bases). The CDR3 extends over 13 amino acids. Trimming shortened V by 1 base and J by 6 bases, and 10 bases separated the two germline ends. The V gene's germline CDR1 is WSHSY and CDR2 SAAADI. This CDR3 reads CASSEFVGGEQYF. The CDR3 DNA is TGCGCCAGCAGTGAGTTCGTAGGGGGCGAGCAGTACTTC.

In the case of this clone: A single base separates this from a much larger clone, so it may be a read error. The V and J genes are TRBV6-6 and TRBJ2-3; 11 bases line up with TRBD2. Trimming removed 4 bases from V and 6 bases from J; junction bases left unmatched: 3. The CDR3 runs 14 residues. The germline gives CDR1 MNHNY, CDR2 SVGAGI (reference sequence). The CDR3 loop is CASSLAGGPDTQYF. In DNA, the CDR3 is TGTGCCAGCAGTTTAGCGGGAGGGCCCGATACGCAGTATTTT.

This clone was found many times. The chain links TRBV10-3 to TRBJ2-3, with D maybe TRBD2 (6 bases). The CDR3 loop spans 14 amino acids. Trimming took 10 bases from V and 4 from J, leaving 18 bases between them. The germline V gene encodes CDR1 ENHRY and CDR2 SYGVKD. The CDR3 spells CASRGGGSADTQYF. The CDR3 DNA follows: TGTGCCAGCCGAGGAGGAGGGTCTGCAGATACGCAGTATTTT.

Many counts were recorded for this clone. The chain is built from TRBV6-5 and TRBJ1-1, with D maybe TRBD1 (5 bases). Germline V gene data show CDR1 as MNHEY and CDR2 as SVGAGI. V was trimmed by 11 bases and J by 8 bases, leaving 24 bases between them. The CDR3 contains 14 residues. Here the CDR3 DNA reads TGTGCCGCCACACGGGGGGTCGGAGTAAGGGAAGCTTTCTTT. Its translation is CAATRGVGVREAFF.

This clone was counted only a few times. The J gene is TRBJ2-4, the V gene TRBV11-2; D unclear. Trimming shortened V by 2 bases and J by 0 bases, and 5 bases separated the two germline ends. The V gene's germline CDR1 is SGHAT and CDR2 FQNNGV. CDR3 size: 14 residues. The CDR3 DNA reads as TGTGCCAGCAGCTTACAACCAGCCAAAAACATTCAGTACTTC. It yields the protein CASSLQPAKNIQYF.

The chain links TRBV25-1 to TRBJ1-5; D gene unclear. The CDR3 extends over 13 amino acids. The germline V and J ends were trimmed by 3 bases and 9 bases, with 12 bases remaining between them. Germline V gives CDR1 MGHDK, CDR2 SYGVNS. CDR3 region: CASSDREYGPQHF. CDR3 coding DNA: TGTGCCAGCAGTGACCGGGAATACGGGCCCCAGCATTTT.

This clone was counted between two and nine times. This chain connects TRBV15 to TRBJ2-5; 13 bases fit TRBD2. Germline assignment: CDR1 LNHNV and CDR2 YYDKDF (reference sequence). J was trimmed by 4 bases and V by 5 bases; bases with no gene match: 10. The CDR3 length is 17 residues. CDR3 region: CATSEGELAGGRETQYF. The CDR3 coding sequence is TGTGCCACCAGCGAGGGAGAACTAGCGGGAGGGAGAGAGACCCAGTACTTC.

The chain recombines TRBV7-3 with TRBJ2-1, with 9 bases lining up with TRBD2. Germline values: CDR1 SGHTA, CDR2 FQGTGA. The CDR3 spans 16 residues. V lost 5 bases, J lost 2 bases, and 7 bases stayed unmatched. This CDR3 reads CASSKLAGDPYNEQFF. The CDR3 bases are TGTGCCAGCAGCAAGTTAGCGGGAGACCCCTACAATGAGCAGTTCTTC.

There are many counts of this clone. The chain uses TRBV19 and TRBJ2-1; 7 bases fit TRBD1. The germline V gene has CDR1 LNHDA and CDR2 SQIVND (reference sequence). The J segment lost 10 bases and the V segment lost 3 bases, leaving 12 bases of the junction unmatched. The CDR3 has 15 residues. The CDR3 sequence: CASSIRRGIFGEQFF. In DNA, the CDR3 is TGTGCCAGTAGTATTCGCAGGGGGATCTTCGGAGAGCAGTTCTTC.

CDR3: CASSFYQGATDTQYF. The DNA of the CDR3 is TGTGCCAGCAGCTTTTATCAGGGGGCCACAGATACGCAGTATTTT. The rearrangement joins TRBV7-2 to TRBJ2-3; 8 nucleotides agree with TRBD1. V was pared by 3 bases and J by 2 bases, with 4 bases of the junction left unmatched. This CDR3 is built from 15 residues. Germline-derived CDR1 and CDR2 are SGHTA and FQGNSA. Using reference TRBV7-2 and TRBJ2-3 for the parts outside the CDR3, the full variable domain is GAGVSQSPSNKVTEKGKDVELRCDPISGHTALYWYRQSLGQGLEFLIYFQGNSAPDKSGLPSDRFSAERTGGSVSTLTIQRTQQEDSAVYLCASSFYQGATDTQYFGPGTRLTVL.

For this clone: Distinct nucleotide sequences in the sample also encode this CDR3. The V call is TRBV6-5, the J call TRBJ2-7; no clear D gene. Germline V gene lookup returns CDR1 MNHEY and CDR2 SVGAGI. There are 14 residues in the CDR3. Between the trimmed V and J ends, which lost 0 bases and 3 bases, there was a span of 9 bases. CDR3 amino acids: CASSYSVQDYEQYF. DNA for the CDR3: TGTGCCAGCAGTTACTCGGTCCAGGACTACGAGCAGTACTTC.

The CDR3 loop is CATSRPGGTNEKLFF. The DNA for the CDR3 is TGTGCCACCAGCAGGCCGGGAGGGACTAATGAAAAACTGTTTTTT. This chain connects TRBV15 to TRBJ1-4; no reliable D call. Germline V gene sequence: CDR1 LNHNV, CDR2 YYDKDF (reference sequence). This CDR3 comprises 15 residues. Trimming pared 3 bases from V and 2 bases from J, leaving 10 bases between.

Ten or more counts support this clone. Here the CDR3 reads CASSTLTGVKTQYF. The CDR3 nucleotides are TGTGCCAGTAGTACACTAACAGGGGTGAAGACCCAGTACTTC. This rearrangement joins TRBV19 to TRBJ2-5; the match to TRBD1 covers 7 bases. Germline loops: CDR1 LNHDA, CDR2 SQIVND (reference sequence). The CDR3 runs to 14 residues. V shed 4 bases, J shed 6 bases, and the junction held 8 bases outside the gene matches.

The CDR3 spells CASSTGSLEFF. As DNA, the CDR3 is TGTGCCAGCAGTACCGGGAGTCTTGAGTTCTTC. This chain connects TRBV6-5 to TRBJ2-1, with D possibly TRBD2 on 6 matching bases. Germline lookup yields CDR1 MNHEY and CDR2 SVGAGI. The CDR3 is 11 amino acids. V gave up 5 bases and J gave up 14 bases, with 13 bases separating them.

This clone was detected a few times. This chain links TRBV19 with TRBJ1-2; D possibly corresponds to TRBD1 (5 bases). The CDR3 loop spans 15 amino acids. Germline values: CDR1 LNHDA, CDR2 SQIVND (reference sequence). Trimming removed 4 bases at V and 0 bases at J, with 12 bases between. The CDR3 protein is CASSTDSPANYGYTF. CDR3 coding DNA: TGTGCCAGTAGTACAGACAGCCCTGCTAACTATGGCTACACCTTC.

Only a few counts were recorded for this clone. This specimen includes other DNA sequences encoding the same CDR3. J is TRBJ2-3 and V is TRBV11-2; D gene ambiguous. CDR1 is SGHAT and CDR2 is FQNNGV in the germline V gene. CDR3 size: 12 residues. Trimming shortened V by 2 bases and J by 6 bases, and 6 bases separated the two germline ends. The CDR3 nucleotides read TGTGCCAGCAGCTTACTTTGGGATACGCAGTATTTT. Translation: CASSLLWDTQYF. The whole variable domain, remainder taken from reference TRBV11-2 and TRBJ2-3, is EAGVAQSPRYKIIEKRQSVAFWCNPISGHATLYWYQQILGQGPKLLIQFQNNGVVDDSQLPKDRFSAERLKGVDSTLKIQPAKLEDSAVYLCASSLLWDTQYFGPGTRLTVL.

The table lists this clone with many counts. The chain carries TRBV5-6 and TRBJ2-7; 9 positions match TRBD1. With 4 bases clipped from V and 3 bases from J, the junction kept 5 bases outside the gene matches. The CDR3 has 14 amino acids. Germline CDR1 SGHDT, CDR2 YYEEEE. The CDR3 protein is CASSKRTGVYEQYF. The CDR3 region has the DNA TGTGCCAGCAGCAAGAGGACAGGGGTCTACGAGCAGTACTTC.

This clone was seen a handful of times. The CDR3 coding sequence is TGTGCCACAGACGTGGTATTGGGCAATCAGCCCCAGCATTTT. Protein product: CATDVVLGNQPQHF. The rearrangement joins TRBV19 to TRBJ1-5; D remains unclear. Germline V gives CDR1 LNHDA, CDR2 SQIVND (reference sequence). V lost 10 bases and J 2 bases, leaving 15 bases between the germline ends. CDR3 size: 14 residues.

This clone was seen only a few times. The gene calls are TRBV6-6 and TRBJ2-7, with 8 bases identical to TRBD2. V shed 8 bases, J shed 6 bases, and the junction held 12 bases outside the gene matches. There are 14 residues in the CDR3. Germline V gene lookup returns CDR1 MNHNY and CDR2 SVGAGI (reference sequence). The CDR3 nucleotides are TGTGCCAGCTTAAATCCGGGAGGGGCGCGCGAGCAGTACTTC. Translation gives CASLNPGGAREQYF.

The V call is TRBV7-2, the J call TRBJ2-5; D is uncertain. V lost 8 bases and J 1 base, leaving 14 bases between the germline ends. Germline V gene data show CDR1 as SGHTA and CDR2 as FQGNSA. There are 14 residues in the CDR3. The CDR3 here is CASAPVRSQETQYF. In DNA form, the CDR3 reads TGTGCCAGCGCCCCAGTGAGGAGCCAAGAGACCCAGTACTTC. Combining the CDR3 with reference TRBV7-2 and TRBJ2-5 gives the whole variable domain GAGVSQSPSNKVTEKGKDVELRCDPISGHTALYWYRQSLGQGLEFLIYFQGNSAPDKSGLPSDRFSAERTGGSVSTLTIQRTQQEDSAVYLCASAPVRSQETQYFGPGTRLLVL.

This chain uses TRBV5-4 with TRBJ2-7, with TRBD2 matching over 11 bases. The V and J ends lost 0 bases and 0 bases, in that order; junction bases with no gene match: 8. This CDR3 has 18 amino acids. The germline V gene has CDR1 SGHNT and CDR2 YYREEE (reference sequence). The CDR3 loop is CASSLGSSGRPGSYEQYF. CDR3 sequence (DNA): TGTGCCAGCAGCTTGGGGTCTAGCGGGAGGCCGGGCTCCTACGAGCAGTACTTC.

The sample holds a few counts of this clone. The CDR3 sequence is CAISDRAGNTEAFF. The CDR3 coding sequence is TGTGCCATCAGTGACAGGGCGGGAAACACTGAAGCTTTCTTT. This chain connects TRBV10-3 to TRBJ1-1; possible D gene TRBD1, 5 bases. Germline V gene sequence: CDR1 ENHRY, CDR2 SYGVKD. This CDR3 region has 14 residues. The V and J ends lost 3 bases and 2 bases respectively, with 10 bases between them.

This clone appeared a few times. This chain uses TRBV18 with TRBJ2-5; 10 bases map to TRBD2. This CDR3 spans 16 amino acids. Germline CDR1 reads KGHSH; CDR2 reads LQKENI. Unmatched junction bases numbered 8, after V lost 5 bases and J lost 2 bases. This CDR3 is CASSASGRAIQETQYF. Written as DNA, the CDR3 is TGTGCCAGCTCAGCAAGCGGGAGGGCCATTCAAGAGACCCAGTACTTC.

This clone was counted a few times. The chain carries TRBV10-3 and TRBJ2-7, with TRBD1 identical over 7 bases. Germline V gene lookup returns CDR1 ENHRY and CDR2 SYGVKD. The CDR3 totals 14 residues. V lost 4 bases, J lost 4 bases, and 7 bases stayed unmatched. In nucleotides, the CDR3 is TGTGCCATCAGTGTAGGGGGCACCTTGTACGAGCAGTACTTC. Encoded protein: CAISVGGTLYEQYF.

This clone was seen more than once but under ten times. V and J are TRBV6-6 and TRBJ2-1; D uncertain. CDR1 is MNHNY, CDR2 SVGAGI, per germline (reference sequence). Trimming took 5 bases from V and 13 from J, leaving 18 bases between them. This CDR3 has 13 amino acids. The CDR3 DNA is TGTGCCAGCAGTCCTACGCTGGTTGGCCGCCAGTTCTTC. It specifies CASSPTLVGRQFF.

This clone was seen many times. V usage is TRBV7-2 and J usage is TRBJ2-7; 8 nucleotides agree with TRBD2. V lost 5 bases and J lost 9; bases outside the gene matches: 9. The CDR3 extends over 13 amino acids. Germline CDR1 SGHTA, CDR2 FQGNSA. The CDR3 nucleotides are TGTGCCAGCAGCCCAGAGCGGGAGCAGCGGCAGTACTTC. It translates to CASSPEREQRQYF.

This clone came up a few times. Other nucleotide sequences in the sample specify the same CDR3. CDR3 residues: CASSLGQGAYEQYF. In nucleotides, the CDR3 is TGTGCCAGCAGCTTAGGACAGGGAGCCTACGAGCAGTACTTC. This chain connects TRBV5-6 to TRBJ2-7; TRBD1 matches at 8 bases. The ends lost 2 bases at V and 2 bases at J; junction bases unmatched: 3. Germline CDR1 is SGHDT and CDR2 is YYEEEE. The CDR3 sequence is 14 residues long.